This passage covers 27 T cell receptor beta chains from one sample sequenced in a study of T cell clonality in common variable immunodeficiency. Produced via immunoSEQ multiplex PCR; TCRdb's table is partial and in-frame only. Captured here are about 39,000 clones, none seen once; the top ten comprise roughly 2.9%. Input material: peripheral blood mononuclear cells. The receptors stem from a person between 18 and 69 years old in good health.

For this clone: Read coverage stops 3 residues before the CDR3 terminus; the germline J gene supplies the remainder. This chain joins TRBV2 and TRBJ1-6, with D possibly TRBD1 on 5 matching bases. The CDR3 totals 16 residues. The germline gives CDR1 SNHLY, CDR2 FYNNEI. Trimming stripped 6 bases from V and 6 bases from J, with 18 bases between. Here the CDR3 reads CASSNLGGSGNSPLHF. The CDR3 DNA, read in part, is TGTGCCAGCAGCAACCTCGGGGGTTCGGGTAATTCACCC.

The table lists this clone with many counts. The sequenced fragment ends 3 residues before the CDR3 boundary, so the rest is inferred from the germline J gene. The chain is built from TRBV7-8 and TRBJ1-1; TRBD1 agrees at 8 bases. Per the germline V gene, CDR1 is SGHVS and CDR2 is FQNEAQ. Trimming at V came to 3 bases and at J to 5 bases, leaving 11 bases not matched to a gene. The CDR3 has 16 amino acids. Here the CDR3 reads CASSLVGLQGGTEAFF. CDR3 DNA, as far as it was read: TGTGCCAGCAGCTTGGTCGGGTTACAGGGGGGAACTGAA.

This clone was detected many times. CDR3 bases read: TGTGCCAGCAGCTTAGAGGGGCTCTCAGATACG. As protein: CASSLEGLSDT. The full CDR3 protein is CASSLEGLSDTQYF. This sequence joins TRBV7-3 and TRBJ2-3; either TRBD1 or TRBD2 may supply D (5 bases each). The read is 3 residues too short to cover the CDR3 end, so that end is filled in from the germline J gene. This CDR3 contains 14 residues. The V gene lost 2 bases and the J gene lost 4 bases, with 10 bases spanning the gap. Germline V gives CDR1 SGHTA, CDR2 FQGTGA.

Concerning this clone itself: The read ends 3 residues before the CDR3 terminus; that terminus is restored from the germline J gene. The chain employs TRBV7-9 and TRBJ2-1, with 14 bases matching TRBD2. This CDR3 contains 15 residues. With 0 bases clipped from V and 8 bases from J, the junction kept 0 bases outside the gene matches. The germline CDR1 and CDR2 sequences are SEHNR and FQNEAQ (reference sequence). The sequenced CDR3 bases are TGTGCCAGCAGCTTAGCGGGACTAGCGGGAGATGAG. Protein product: CASSLAGLAGDE. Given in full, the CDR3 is CASSLAGLAGDEQFF. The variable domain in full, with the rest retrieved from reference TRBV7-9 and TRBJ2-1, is DTGVSQNPRHKITKRGQNVTFRCDPISEHNRLYWYRQTLGQGPEFLTYFQNEAQLEKSRLLSDRFSAERPKGSFSTLEIQRTEQGDSAMYLCASSLAGLAGDEQFFGPGTRLTVL.

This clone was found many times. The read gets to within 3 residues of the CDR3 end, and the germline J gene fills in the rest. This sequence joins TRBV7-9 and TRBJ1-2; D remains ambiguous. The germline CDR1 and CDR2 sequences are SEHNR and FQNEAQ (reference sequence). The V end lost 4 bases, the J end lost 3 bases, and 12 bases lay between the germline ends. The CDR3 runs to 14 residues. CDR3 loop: CASSSLEGHYGYTF. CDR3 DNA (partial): TGTGCCAGCAGCTCCCTCGAAGGGCACTATGGC.

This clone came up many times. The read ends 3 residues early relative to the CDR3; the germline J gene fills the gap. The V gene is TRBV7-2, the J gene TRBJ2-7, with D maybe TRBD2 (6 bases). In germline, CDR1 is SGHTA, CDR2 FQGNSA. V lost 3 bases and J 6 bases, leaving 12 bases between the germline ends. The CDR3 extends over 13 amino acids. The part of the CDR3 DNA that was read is TGTGCCAGCAGCTTGCCCGCGGGAACCGAG. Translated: CASSLPAGTE. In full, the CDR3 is CASSLPAGTEQYF.

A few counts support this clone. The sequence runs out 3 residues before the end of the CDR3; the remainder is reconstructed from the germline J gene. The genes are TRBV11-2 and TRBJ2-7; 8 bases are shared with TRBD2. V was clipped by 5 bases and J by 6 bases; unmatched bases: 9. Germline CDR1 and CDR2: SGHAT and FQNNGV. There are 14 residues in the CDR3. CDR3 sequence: CASSPRLAIGEQYF. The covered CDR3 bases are TGTGCCAGCAGCCCCCGACTAGCGATTGGCGAG.

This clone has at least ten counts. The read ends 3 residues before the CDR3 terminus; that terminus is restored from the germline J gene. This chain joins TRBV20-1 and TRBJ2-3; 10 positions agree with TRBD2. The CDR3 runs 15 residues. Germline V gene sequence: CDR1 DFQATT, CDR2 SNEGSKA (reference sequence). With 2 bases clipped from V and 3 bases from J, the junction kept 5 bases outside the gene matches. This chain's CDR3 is CSARRLAGGTDTQYF. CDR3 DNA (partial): TGCAGTGCTAGACGACTAGCGGGCGGGACAGATACG.

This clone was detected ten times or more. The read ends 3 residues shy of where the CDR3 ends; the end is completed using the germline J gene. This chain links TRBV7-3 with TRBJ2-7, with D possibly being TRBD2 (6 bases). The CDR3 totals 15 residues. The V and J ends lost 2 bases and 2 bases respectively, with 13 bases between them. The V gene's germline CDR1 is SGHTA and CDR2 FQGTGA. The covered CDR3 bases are TGTGCCAGCAGCTTAGGCTCAGGGAGGACCTACGAG. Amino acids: CASSLGSGRTYE. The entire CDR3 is CASSLGSGRTYEQYF. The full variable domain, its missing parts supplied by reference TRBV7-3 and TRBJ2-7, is GAGVSQTPSNKVTEKGKYVELRCDPISGHTALYWYRQSLGQGPEFLIYFQGTGAADDSGLPNDRFFAVRPEGSVSTLKIQRTERGDSAVYLCASSLGSGRTYEQYFGPGTRLTVT.

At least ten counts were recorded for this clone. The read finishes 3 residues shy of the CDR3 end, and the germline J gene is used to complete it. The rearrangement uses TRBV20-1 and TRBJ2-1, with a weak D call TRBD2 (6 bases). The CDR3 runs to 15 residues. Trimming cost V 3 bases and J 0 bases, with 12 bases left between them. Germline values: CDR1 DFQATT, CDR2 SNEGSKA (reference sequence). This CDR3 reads CSASSGPSSYNEQFF. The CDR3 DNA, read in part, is TGCAGTGCTAGTAGCGGCCCAAGCTCCTACAATGAG.

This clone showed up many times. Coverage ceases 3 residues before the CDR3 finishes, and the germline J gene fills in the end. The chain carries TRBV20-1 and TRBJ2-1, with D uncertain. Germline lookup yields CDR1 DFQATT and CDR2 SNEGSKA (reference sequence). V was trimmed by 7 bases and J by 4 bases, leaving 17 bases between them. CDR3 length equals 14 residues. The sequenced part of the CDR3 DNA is TGCAGTGAAACCTACTATAGACGGTACAATGAG. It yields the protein CSETYYRRYNE. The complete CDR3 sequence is CSETYYRRYNEQFF.

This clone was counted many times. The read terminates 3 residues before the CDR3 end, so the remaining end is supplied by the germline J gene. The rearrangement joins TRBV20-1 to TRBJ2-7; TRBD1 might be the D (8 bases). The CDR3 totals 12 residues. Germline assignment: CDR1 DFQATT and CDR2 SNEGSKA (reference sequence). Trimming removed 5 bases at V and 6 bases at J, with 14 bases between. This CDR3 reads CSASQGGSEQYF. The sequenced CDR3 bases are TGCAGTGCTTCACAGGGGGGGAGCGAG.

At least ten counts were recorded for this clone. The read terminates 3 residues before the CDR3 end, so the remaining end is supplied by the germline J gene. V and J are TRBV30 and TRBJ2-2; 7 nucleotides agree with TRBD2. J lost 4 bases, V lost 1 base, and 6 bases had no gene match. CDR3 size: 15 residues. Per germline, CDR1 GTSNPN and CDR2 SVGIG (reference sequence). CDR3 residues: CAWSGPLASTGELFF. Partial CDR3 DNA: TGTGCCTGGAGTGGACCACTAGCGAGCACCGGGGAG.

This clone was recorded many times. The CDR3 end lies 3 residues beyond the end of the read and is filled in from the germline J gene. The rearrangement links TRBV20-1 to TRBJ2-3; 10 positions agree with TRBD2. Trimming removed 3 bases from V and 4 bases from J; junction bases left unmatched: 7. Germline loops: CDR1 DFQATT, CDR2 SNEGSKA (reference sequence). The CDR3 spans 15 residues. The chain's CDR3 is CSASPLAGVADTQYF. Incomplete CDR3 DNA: TGCAGTGCTAGCCCGCTAGCGGGAGTGGCAGATACG.

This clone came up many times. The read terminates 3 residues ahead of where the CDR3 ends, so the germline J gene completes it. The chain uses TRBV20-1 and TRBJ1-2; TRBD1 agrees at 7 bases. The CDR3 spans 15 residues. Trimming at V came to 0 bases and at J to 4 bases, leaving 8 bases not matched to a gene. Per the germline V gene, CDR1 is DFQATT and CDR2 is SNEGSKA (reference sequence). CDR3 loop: CSARDRTGESYGYTF. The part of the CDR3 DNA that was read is TGCAGTGCTAGAGATAGAACAGGGGAAAGCTATGGC.

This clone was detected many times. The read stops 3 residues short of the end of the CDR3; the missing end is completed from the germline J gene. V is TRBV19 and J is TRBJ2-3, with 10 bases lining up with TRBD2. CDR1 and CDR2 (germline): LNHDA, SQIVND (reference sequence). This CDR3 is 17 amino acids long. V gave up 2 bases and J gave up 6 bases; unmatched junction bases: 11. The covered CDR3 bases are TGTGCCAGTAGTATATCTAGCGGGAGTTTTTTGTCGGATACG. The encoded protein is CASSISSGSFLSDT. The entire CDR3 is CASSISSGSFLSDTQYF.

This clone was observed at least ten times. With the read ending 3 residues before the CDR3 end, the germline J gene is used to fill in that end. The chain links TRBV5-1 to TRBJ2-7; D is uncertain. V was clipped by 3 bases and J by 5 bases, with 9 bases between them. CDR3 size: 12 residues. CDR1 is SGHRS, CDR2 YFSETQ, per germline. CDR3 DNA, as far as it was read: TGCGCCAGCAGCTCAACTTACGACGAG. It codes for CASSSTYDE. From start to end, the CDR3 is CASSSTYDEQYF. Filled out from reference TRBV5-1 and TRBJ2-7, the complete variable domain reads KAGVTQTPRYLIKTRGQQVTLSCSPISGHRSVSWYQQTPGQGLQFLFEYFSETQRNKGNFPGRFSGRQFSNSRSEMNVSTLELGDSALYLCASSSTYDEQYFGPGTRLTVT.

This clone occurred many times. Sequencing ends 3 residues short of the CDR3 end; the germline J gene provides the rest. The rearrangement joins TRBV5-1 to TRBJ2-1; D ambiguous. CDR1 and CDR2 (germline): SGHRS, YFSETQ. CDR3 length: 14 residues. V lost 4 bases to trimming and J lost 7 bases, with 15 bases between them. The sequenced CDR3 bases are TGCGCCAGCAGCCGCACGTCCGCGGAAAATGAG. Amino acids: CASSRTSAENE. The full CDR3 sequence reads CASSRTSAENEQFF.

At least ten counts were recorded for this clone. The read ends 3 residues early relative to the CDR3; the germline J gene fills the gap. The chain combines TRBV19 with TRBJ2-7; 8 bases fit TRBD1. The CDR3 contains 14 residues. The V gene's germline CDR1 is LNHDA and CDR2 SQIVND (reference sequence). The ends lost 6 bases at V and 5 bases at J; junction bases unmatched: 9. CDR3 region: CASRGAGQGHEQYF. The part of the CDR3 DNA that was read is TGTGCCAGTAGGGGGGCCGGACAGGGCCACGAG.

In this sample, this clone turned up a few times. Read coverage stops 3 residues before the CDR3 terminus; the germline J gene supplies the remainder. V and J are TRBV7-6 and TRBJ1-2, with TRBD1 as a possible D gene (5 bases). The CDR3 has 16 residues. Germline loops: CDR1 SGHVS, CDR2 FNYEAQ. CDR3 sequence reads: CASSLGTSGSTDTYTF. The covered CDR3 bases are TGTGCCAGCAGCCTCGGGACTAGCGGGAGCACAGATACC.

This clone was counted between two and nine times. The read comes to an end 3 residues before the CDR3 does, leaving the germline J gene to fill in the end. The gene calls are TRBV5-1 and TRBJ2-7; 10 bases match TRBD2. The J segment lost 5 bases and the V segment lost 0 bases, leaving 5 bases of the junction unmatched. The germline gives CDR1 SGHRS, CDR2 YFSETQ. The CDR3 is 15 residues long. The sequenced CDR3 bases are TGCGCCAGCAGCTTGGCACCTAGCGGGGGAAACGAG. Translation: CASSLAPSGGNE. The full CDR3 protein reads CASSLAPSGGNEQYF. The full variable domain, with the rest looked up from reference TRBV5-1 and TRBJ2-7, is KAGVTQTPRYLIKTRGQQVTLSCSPISGHRSVSWYQQTPGQGLQFLFEYFSETQRNKGNFPGRFSGRQFSNSRSEMNVSTLELGDSALYLCASSLAPSGGNEQYFGPGTRLTVT.

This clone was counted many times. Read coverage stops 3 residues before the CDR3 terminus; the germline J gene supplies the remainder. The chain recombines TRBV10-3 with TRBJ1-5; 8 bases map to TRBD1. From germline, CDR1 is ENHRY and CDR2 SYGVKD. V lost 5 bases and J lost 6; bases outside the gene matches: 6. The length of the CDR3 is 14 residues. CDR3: CAISRQGIGQPQHF. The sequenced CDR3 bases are TGTGCCATCAGTCGACAGGGGATAGGTCAGCCC.

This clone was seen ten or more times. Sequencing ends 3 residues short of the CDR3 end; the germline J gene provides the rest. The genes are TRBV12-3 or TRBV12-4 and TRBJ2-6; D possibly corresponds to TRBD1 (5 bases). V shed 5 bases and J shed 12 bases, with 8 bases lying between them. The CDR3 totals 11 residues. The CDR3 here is CASSPTGVLTF. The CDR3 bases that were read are TGTGCCAGCAGTCCAACAGGCGTC.

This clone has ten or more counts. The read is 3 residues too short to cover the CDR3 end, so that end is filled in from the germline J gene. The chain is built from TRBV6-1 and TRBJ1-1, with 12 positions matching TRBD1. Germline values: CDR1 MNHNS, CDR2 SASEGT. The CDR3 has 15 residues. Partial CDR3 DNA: TGTGCCAGCAGTGAAGAAGGGACAGGGGGCTACGAG. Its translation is CASSEEGTGGYE. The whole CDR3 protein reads CASSEEGTGGYEAFF.

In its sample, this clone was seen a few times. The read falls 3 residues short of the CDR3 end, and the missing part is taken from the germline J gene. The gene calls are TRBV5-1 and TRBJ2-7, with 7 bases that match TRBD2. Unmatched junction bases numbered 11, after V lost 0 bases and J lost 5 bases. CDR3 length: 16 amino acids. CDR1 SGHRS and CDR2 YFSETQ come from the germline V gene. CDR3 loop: CASSLADWRELNEQYF. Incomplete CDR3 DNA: TGCGCCAGCAGCTTGGCGGACTGGCGGGAGCTCAACGAG.

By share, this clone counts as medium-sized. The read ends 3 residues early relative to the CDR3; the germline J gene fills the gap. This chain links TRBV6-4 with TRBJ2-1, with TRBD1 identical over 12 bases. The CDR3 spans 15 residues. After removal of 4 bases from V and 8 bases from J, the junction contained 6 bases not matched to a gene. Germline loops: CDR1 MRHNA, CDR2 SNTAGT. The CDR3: CASSAGGTGGDEQFF. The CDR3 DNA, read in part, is TGTGCCAGCAGTGCCGGGGGGACAGGGGGCGATGAG.

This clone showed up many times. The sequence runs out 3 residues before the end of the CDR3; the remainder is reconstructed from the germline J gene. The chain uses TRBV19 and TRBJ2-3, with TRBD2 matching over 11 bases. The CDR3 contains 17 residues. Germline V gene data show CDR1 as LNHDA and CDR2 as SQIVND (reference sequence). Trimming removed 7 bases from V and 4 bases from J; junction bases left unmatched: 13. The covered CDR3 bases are TGTGCCAGTACCCAGGCGGTAGCGGGAGGGGTCTCAGATACG. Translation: CASTQAVAGGVSDT. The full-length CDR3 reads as CASTQAVAGGVSDTQYF. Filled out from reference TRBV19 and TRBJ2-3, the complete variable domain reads DGGITQSPKYLFRKEGQNVTLSCEQNLNHDAMYWYRQDPGQGLRLIYYSQIVNDFQKGDIAEGYSVSREKKESFPLTVTSAQKNPTAFYLCASTQAVAGGVSDTQYFGPGTRLTVL.